The rows below give T cell receptor beta chains drawn from one sample of a study of blood T cell repertoires in COVID-19. Clones were sequenced by immunoSEQ multiplex PCR, and TCRdb holds only the in-frame ones, with some missing. Of 220,000 or so clones in the sample, around 83% are singletons; the top ten hold 2.9%. The material sequenced was peripheral blood. These receptors all come from a man aged 50 to 59 who had recovered from COVID-19. Each CDR3 is given with its conserved first and last residue. D genes are given only for firm matches. Part of the rows lack a size; the others show once, few, many or a class for expanded clones.

clone size: NA
V gene: TRBV14
J gene: TRBJ2-4
D gene: NA
CDR3 DNA: TGTGCCAGCAGCCAAGGACGCAGTCAGGGAAAAAACATTCAGTACTTC
CDR3 protein: CASSQGRSQGKNIQYF

clone size: NA
V gene: TRBV5-6
J gene: TRBJ1-6
D gene: TRBD1
CDR3 DNA: TGTGCCAGCAGCTTGGACAGGGGGAATTCACCCCTCCACTTT
CDR3 protein: CASSLDRGNSPLHF

clone size: NA
V gene: TRBV2
J gene: TRBJ1-1
D gene: NA
CDR3 DNA: TGTGCCAGCAGCCGTTTGCGGTTGAACACTGAAGCTTTCTTT
CDR3 protein: CASSRLRLNTEAFF

clone size: NA
V gene: TRBV18
J gene: TRBJ1-2
D gene: NA
CDR3 DNA: TGTGCCAGCTCACCACAGGGGTCTAACTATGGCTACACCTTC
CDR3 protein: CASSPQGSNYGYTF

clone size: NA
V gene: TRBV21-1
J gene: TRBJ2-3
D gene: NA
CDR3 DNA: TGTGCCAGCAGCACGGGACTAGCGGGAGGGCCGCATACGCAGTATTTT
CDR3 protein: CASSTGLAGGPHTQYF

clone size: NA
V gene: TRBV6-5
J gene: TRBJ1-2
D gene: TRBD1
CDR3 DNA: TGTGCCAGCACCCCGGACAGGGGAAGCTTCTATGGCTACACCTTC
CDR3 protein: CASTPDRGSFYGYTF

clone size: NA
V gene: TRBV6-6
J gene: TRBJ2-2
D gene: TRBD2
CDR3 DNA: TGTGCCAGCAGTCGTCAGCGGGAGGGCCGCGGCACCGGGGAGCTGTTTTTT
CDR3 protein: CASSRQREGRGTGELFF

clone size: NA
V gene: TRBV6-2/TRBV6-3
J gene: TRBJ2-7
D gene: NA
CDR3 DNA: TGTGCCAGCAGTTATCTAGGTCCGGGTCTCGAGCAGTACTTC
CDR3 protein: CASSYLGPGLEQYF

clone size: NA
V gene: TRBV28
J gene: TRBJ2-7
D gene: TRBD2
CDR3 DNA: TGTGCCAGCAGTTTACTCGGCGGGAGGGCCGAGCAGTACTTC
CDR3 protein: CASSLLGGRAEQYF

clone size: NA
V gene: TRBV28
J gene: TRBJ2-4
D gene: NA
CDR3 DNA: TGTGCCAGCAGTTTATGGTCGGAGGGGGCCAAAAACATTCAGTACTTC
CDR3 protein: CASSLWSEGAKNIQYF

clone size: NA
V gene: TRBV11-2
J gene: TRBJ2-7
D gene: NA
CDR3 DNA: TGTGCCAGCAGCCCCAAACACTACGAAGTCGGCGAGCAGTACTTC
CDR3 protein: CASSPKHYEVGEQYF

clone size: NA
V gene: TRBV27
J gene: TRBJ2-2
D gene: TRBD2
CDR3 DNA: TGTGCCAGCAGTCGCTCCGGGACTAGCGGGAGCCGGGAGCTGTTTTTT
CDR3 protein: CASSRSGTSGSRELFF

clone size: few
V gene: TRBV11-3
J gene: TRBJ2-7
D gene: TRBD1
CDR3 DNA: TGTGCCAGCAGCTCAAGTCGGACAGGGGGAAGCGAGCAGTACTTC
CDR3 protein: CASSSSRTGGSEQYF

clone size: NA
V gene: TRBV21-1
J gene: TRBJ2-7
D gene: NA
CDR3 DNA: TGTGCCAGCAGCAAAGGCGGCAGCCATACTAGCGGGAGAGAGAGCTCCTACGAGCAGTACTTC
CDR3 protein: CASSKGGSHTSGRESSYEQYF

clone size: NA
V gene: TRBV19
J gene: TRBJ2-5
D gene: NA
CDR3 DNA: TGTGCCAGTAGTGGTGGGAGAGGAGAGACCCAGTACTTC
CDR3 protein: CASSGGRGETQYF

clone size: once
V gene: TRBV4-1
J gene: TRBJ1-5
D gene: TRBD1
CDR3 DNA: TGCGCCAGCAGCCCGGACAGGCGAGGGAATCAGCCCCAGCATTTT
CDR3 protein: CASSPDRRGNQPQHF

clone size: NA
V gene: TRBV28
J gene: TRBJ1-2
D gene: TRBD1
CDR3 DNA: TGTGCCAGCAGTTCCGGGGGACAGACCTATGGCTACACCTTC
CDR3 protein: CASSSGGQTYGYTF

clone size: NA
V gene: TRBV27
J gene: TRBJ2-5
D gene: NA
CDR3 DNA: TGTGCCAGCAGTCCCTCGGTGGGGGCCGAAGAGACCCAGTACTTC
CDR3 protein: CASSPSVGAEETQYF

clone size: NA
V gene: TRBV3-1/TRBV3-2
J gene: TRBJ2-7
D gene: TRBD2
CDR3 DNA: TGTGCCAGCAGCCAAGATCCCCCTACTAGCGGGAGAAGATACGAGCAGTACTTC
CDR3 protein: CASSQDPPTSGRRYEQYF

clone size: NA
V gene: TRBV11-2
J gene: TRBJ1-2
D gene: NA
CDR3 DNA: TGTGCCAGCAGCTTTACAGGGCTGGGCTATGGCTACACCTTC
CDR3 protein: CASSFTGLGYGYTF

clone size: NA
V gene: TRBV28
J gene: TRBJ1-2
D gene: NA
CDR3 DNA: TGTGCCAGCAGTTCCCTTTTGGAGGGAGCGGTCTTAGGCTATGGCTACACCTTC
CDR3 protein: CASSSLLEGAVLGYGYTF

clone size: NA
V gene: TRBV29-1
J gene: TRBJ1-2
D gene: TRBD1
CDR3 DNA: TGCAGCGTCGGCGACAGGGCCCTCTATGGCTACACCTTC
CDR3 protein: CSVGDRALYGYTF

clone size: NA
V gene: TRBV28
J gene: TRBJ1-2
D gene: NA
CDR3 DNA: TGTGCCAGCAGTTTAGAGGTAACGGTTGATGGCTACACCTTC
CDR3 protein: CASSLEVTVDGYTF

clone size: NA
V gene: TRBV12-3/TRBV12-4
J gene: TRBJ2-7
D gene: NA
CDR3 DNA: TGTGCCAGCAGTTTGACAGGATACGAGCAGTACTTC
CDR3 protein: CASSLTGYEQYF

clone size: NA
V gene: TRBV7-8
J gene: TRBJ2-7
D gene: NA
CDR3 DNA: TGTGCCAGCAGCTTAGCTTTCGGAGGGGGCCTCAGCTCCTACGAGCAGTACTTC
CDR3 protein: CASSLAFGGGLSSYEQYF

clone size: NA
V gene: TRBV3-1/TRBV3-2
J gene: TRBJ2-1
D gene: NA
CDR3 DNA: TGTGCCAGCAGTCAAAGGGGGGGGAATGAGCAGTTCTTC
CDR3 protein: CASSQRGGNEQFF

clone size: once
V gene: TRBV10-2
J gene: TRBJ2-7
D gene: TRBD2
CDR3 DNA: TGCGCCAGCAGTGACCCCGGACTAGCGGGAGGGCCCGACGAGCAGTACTTC
CDR3 protein: CASSDPGLAGGPDEQYF

clone size: few
V gene: TRBV7-2
J gene: TRBJ1-5
D gene: NA
CDR3 DNA: TGTGCCAGCAGCTCACAGGGCTATAGCAATCAGCCCCAGCATTTT
CDR3 protein: CASSSQGYSNQPQHF

clone size: NA
V gene: TRBV11-2
J gene: TRBJ2-7
D gene: TRBD1
CDR3 DNA: TGTGCCAGCAGCTGGGACAGGGGAGGCGAGCAGTACTTC
CDR3 protein: CASSWDRGGEQYF

clone size: NA
V gene: TRBV5-1
J gene: TRBJ2-3
D gene: TRBD2
CDR3 DNA: TGCGCCAGCAGCTCCAGGACTAGCGGGAGAACAGATACGCAGTATTTT
CDR3 protein: CASSSRTSGRTDTQYF

clone size: NA
V gene: TRBV27
J gene: TRBJ2-1
D gene: TRBD1
CDR3 DNA: TGTGCCAGCAGTCGGGACAGGGGAGATGAGCAGTTCTTC
CDR3 protein: CASSRDRGDEQFF

clone size: NA
V gene: TRBV9
J gene: TRBJ2-7
D gene: TRBD2
CDR3 DNA: TGTGCCAGCAGCCTGGGACTAGCGGGAGGTGCCACCTACGAGCAGTACTTC
CDR3 protein: CASSLGLAGGATYEQYF

clone size: NA
V gene: TRBV5-6
J gene: TRBJ2-3
D gene: TRBD2
CDR3 DNA: TGTGCCAGCAGCTCCTTAGCGGGAGGGCCCTCAGATACGCAGTATTTT
CDR3 protein: CASSSLAGGPSDTQYF

clone size: NA
V gene: TRBV4-1
J gene: TRBJ1-5
D gene: TRBD1
CDR3 DNA: TGCGCCAGCAGCCAAGAGACAGGGCTAAGCAATCAGCCCCAGCATTTT
CDR3 protein: CASSQETGLSNQPQHF